Shown below are 21 T cell receptor beta chains from a single sample sequenced in a study of graft-versus-host responses after intestinal transplantation. This table comes from immunoSEQ multiplex PCR, and its TCRdb copy is limited to in-frame clones, with some not included. This sample has tens of thousands of clones, with 82% found just once. These receptors' targets are unknown. Here the sequenced sample was unstimulated CD4+ T cells sorted from spleen or lymph node cells, taken before intestinal transplant. These receptors were taken from a human donor who received an intestinal transplant.

The rearrangement links TRBV28 to TRBJ2-5, with a possible D match to TRBD2 (6 bases). Germline CDR1 is MDHEN and CDR2 is SYDVKM. V lost 2 bases to trimming and J lost 7 bases, with 26 bases between them. CDR3 length: 18 residues. CDR3 bases: TGTGCCAGCAGTTTAGGGATTGCGGGAATAGGGGACTCGGGGACCCAGTACTTC. Translated, it gives CASSLGIAGIGDSGTQYF.

CDR3 residues: CAISGTSGGPNTGELFF. Written as DNA, the CDR3 is TGTGCCATCAGTGGGACTAGCGGGGGGCCCAACACCGGGGAGCTGTTTTTT. The V and J genes are TRBV10-3 and TRBJ2-2; 14 bases are a match to TRBD2. The germline V gene encodes CDR1 ENHRY and CDR2 SYGVKD. The CDR3 contains 17 residues. Germline trimming cut 4 bases from V and 2 bases from J; bases unmatched to any gene: 3.

V gene TRBV28 combines with J gene TRBJ2-1; D possibly matches TRBD1 or TRBD2 (5 bases each). The CDR3 has 12 residues. V gave up 5 bases and J gave up 8 bases, with 10 bases separating them. Germline CDR1 MDHEN, CDR2 SYDVKM. CDR3: CASSTQGDEQFF. CDR3 nucleotides: TGTGCCAGCAGTACCCAGGGAGATGAGCAGTTCTTC. Full variable domain (rest looked up from reference TRBV28 and TRBJ2-1): DVKVTQSSRYLVKRTGEKVFLECVQDMDHENMFWYRQDPGLGLRLIYFSYDVKMKEKGDIPEGYSVSREKKERFSLILESASTNQTSMYLCASSTQGDEQFFGPGTRLTVL.

The chain carries TRBV5-6 and TRBJ2-1, with D unresolved. Germline lookup yields CDR1 SGHDT and CDR2 YYEEEE. V was pared by 2 bases and J by 7 bases, with 19 bases between. The CDR3 is 16 amino acids. CDR3 region: CASSFRPSRNWNEQFF. DNA for the CDR3: TGTGCCAGCAGCTTTCGACCCTCGCGAAATTGGAATGAGCAGTTCTTC.

The chain links TRBV6-1 to TRBJ1-4; TRBD1 is a possible D gene (5 bases). This CDR3 comprises 15 residues. The ends were cut back, 6 bases at V and 8 bases at J, with 19 bases in the middle. The germline V gene has CDR1 MNHNS and CDR2 SASEGT. The CDR3: CASSAEGVRGEKLFF. CDR3 DNA sequence: TGTGCCAGCAGCGCCGAGGGAGTCCGGGGCGAAAAACTGTTTTTT.

In its sample, this clone was seen a few times. The chain combines TRBV6-6 with TRBJ2-5; tentatively, D is TRBD1 (6 bases). The closer fit of TRBJ2-7 to the DNA end suggests the J call may be wrong. This CDR3 has 14 amino acids. Germline V gives CDR1 MNHNY, CDR2 SVGAGI (reference sequence). The CDR3, as DNA: TGTGCCAGCAGTTACGAGGGGGACGCCTACGAGCAGTACTTC. Amino acid sequence: CASSYEGDAYEQYF.

The rearrangement joins TRBV4-2 to TRBJ2-5, with D perhaps matching TRBD1 (7 bases). This CDR3 comprises 14 residues. The V end lost 1 base, the J end lost 4 bases, and 10 bases lay between the germline ends. Germline V gene sequence: CDR1 LGHNA, CDR2 YNFKEQ. The CDR3 reads CASSQGQGGETQYF. DNA of the CDR3: TGTGCCAGCAGCCAAGGCCAGGGGGGAGAGACCCAGTACTTC.

This clone was seen a single time. The rearrangement joins TRBV2 to TRBJ1-5; 9 bases are a match to TRBD1. Germline assignment: CDR1 SNHLY and CDR2 FYNNEI. The CDR3 extends over 14 amino acids. After removal of 2 bases from V and 5 bases from J, the junction contained 1 base not matched to a gene. CDR3 sequence: CASSETGGYQPQHF. The CDR3 bases are TGTGCCAGCAGTGAAACAGGGGGCTATCAGCCCCAGCATTTT. Filled out from reference TRBV2 and TRBJ1-5, the complete variable domain reads EPEVTQTPSHQVTQMGQEVILRCVPISNHLYFYWYRQILGQKVEFLVSFYNNEISEKSEIFDDQFSVERPDGSNFTLKIRSTKLEDSAMYFCASSETGGYQPQHFGDGTRLSIL.

The genes are TRBV5-1 and TRBJ1-4; 9 bases line up with TRBD1. The CDR3 totals 14 residues. Per the germline V gene, CDR1 is SGHRS and CDR2 is YFSETQ. With 7 bases clipped from V and 7 bases from J, the junction kept 8 bases outside the gene matches. Here the CDR3 DNA reads TGCGCCAGCGGACTGGGACAGGGAGGTGAAAAACTGTTTTTT. It encodes CASGLGQGGEKLFF. The full variable domain, completed using reference TRBV5-1 and TRBJ1-4, is KAGVTQTPRYLIKTRGQQVTLSCSPISGHRSVSWYQQTPGQGLQFLFEYFSETQRNKGNFPGRFSGRQFSNSRSEMNVSTLELGDSALYLCASGLGQGGEKLFFGSGTQLSVL.

This chain uses TRBV7-2 with TRBJ2-7; 8 bases map to TRBD2. The V gene end was trimmed by 3 bases and the J gene end by 4 bases; junction bases not matched to a gene: 11. The CDR3 is 16 amino acids. The germline CDR1 and CDR2 sequences are SGHTA and FQGNSA. CDR3 protein: CASSFDAGGGQYEQYF. CDR3 coding DNA: TGTGCCAGCAGCTTTGACGCGGGAGGAGGTCAGTACGAGCAGTACTTC.

V and J are TRBV28 and TRBJ1-3, with 7 bases fitting TRBD1. Germline lookup yields CDR1 MDHEN and CDR2 SYDVKM. This CDR3 region has 14 residues. The junction had 3 bases not matched to a gene; V was cut back by 4 bases and J by 3 bases. CDR3: CASSSTGSGNTIYF. CDR3 in DNA: TGTGCCAGCAGTTCGACAGGGAGTGGAAACACCATATATTTT.

The chain links TRBV6-1 to TRBJ1-4, with no clear D. The CDR3 covers 14 residues. V was cut by 5 bases and J by 5 bases, with 12 bases left in between. Per the germline V gene, CDR1 is MNHNS and CDR2 is SASEGT. The CDR3 loop is CASSPSGLNEKLFF. In nucleotides, the CDR3 is TGTGCCAGCAGTCCCTCGGGGTTGAATGAAAAACTGTTTTTT.

The V call is TRBV30, the J call TRBJ1-4; 7 bases line up with TRBD1. Germline trimming cut 4 bases from V and 9 bases from J; bases unmatched to any gene: 8. CDR1 and CDR2 (germline): GTSNPN, SVGIG (reference sequence). The CDR3 extends over 13 amino acids. The CDR3 reads CAWTGGNKQKLFF. The CDR3 DNA reads as TGTGCCTGGACAGGGGGAAATAAGCAAAAACTGTTTTTT.

The J gene is TRBJ2-3, the V gene TRBV2; 9 bases map to TRBD2. V shed 5 bases and J 4 bases; nucleotides not matched to a gene: 13. CDR3 length: 17 amino acids. Germline V CDR1 and CDR2: SNHLY, FYNNEI. CDR3 sequence (DNA): TGTGCCAGCAGTCCTCTAGCGGGATTTTCTTCATCAGATACGCAGTATTTT. Its protein is CASSPLAGFSSSDTQYF.

The chain uses TRBV9 and TRBJ2-2; the D is unclear. Germline V gene sequence: CDR1 SGDLS, CDR2 YYNGEE. This CDR3 comprises 13 residues. Trimming stripped 6 bases from V and 6 bases from J, with 12 bases between. The CDR3 nucleotides are TGTGCCAGCACCCTGGCCGCCGCCGGGGAGCTGTTTTTT. It yields the protein CASTLAAAGELFF.

V gene TRBV4-1 combines with J gene TRBJ1-3; D is undetermined. CDR1 and CDR2 from the germline V gene are MGHRA and YSYEKL. Between the trimmed V and J ends, which lost 2 bases and 0 bases, there was a span of 11 bases. The CDR3 contains 16 residues. The CDR3 loop reads CASSQTGSASGNTIYF. The CDR3 DNA reads as TGCGCCAGCAGCCAAACGGGGAGCGCCTCTGGAAACACCATATATTTT.

The V gene is TRBV4-1, the J gene TRBJ2-5; D call uncertain. V dropped 0 bases and J dropped 1 base, with 18 bases sitting between them. This CDR3 spans 18 amino acids. Germline V gene sequence: CDR1 MGHRA, CDR2 YSYEKL. CDR3 DNA: TGCGCCAGCAGCCAAGATCGGGCCCGGGCAGTGCCCCAAGAGACCCAGTACTTC. Amino acid sequence: CASSQDRARAVPQETQYF.

This CDR3 is CASSPTGTGLQETQYF. The CDR3 DNA sequence: TGTGCCAGCAGCCCAACCGGGACAGGGTTACAAGAGACCCAGTACTTC. This sequence joins TRBV13 and TRBJ2-5, with 9 nucleotides matching TRBD1. There are 16 residues in the CDR3. Trimming removed 5 bases from V and 2 bases from J; junction bases left unmatched: 9. Looked up from germline, CDR1 is PRHDT and CDR2 is FYEKMQ (reference sequence).

The chain joins TRBV9 to TRBJ1-1; D unresolved. The CDR3 contains 14 residues. Germline assignment: CDR1 SGDLS and CDR2 YYNGEE. With 0 bases removed from V and 5 bases from J, the gap between germline ends came to 11 bases. CDR3 residues: CASSVDPSGTEAFF. The CDR3 bases are TGTGCCAGCAGCGTAGACCCTAGTGGGACTGAAGCTTTCTTT.

The chain combines TRBV23-1 with TRBJ2-5; 7 nucleotides align to TRBD1. TRBV23-1 falls under the ORF class, with uncertain function. V lost 6 bases and J lost 4; bases outside the gene matches: 11. CDR3 size: 15 residues. CDR3 sequence reads: CASSLLDRRRETQYF. The CDR3 DNA is TGCGCCAGCAGCTTGTTGGACAGGAGGAGAGAGACCCAGTACTTC.

For the CDR3, the DNA is TGTGCCAGCATCCTGGACAGGGGGGGAGATACGCAGTATTTT. It encodes CASILDRGGDTQYF. This rearrangement joins TRBV6-1 to TRBJ2-3; 10 bases agree with TRBD1. The V segment lost 7 bases and the J segment 5 bases; nucleotides outside the gene matches: 6. Germline V gene sequence: CDR1 MNHNS, CDR2 SASEGT. The CDR3 is 14 amino acids.